The clone carrying this T cell receptor (beta chain) has a count of ten or more. The sample originates from a study of T-cell memory formation after mild COVID-19. About the study: Among the donors, TCR clusters were largely specific to each donor.

With V trimmed by 0 bases and J by 0 bases, 2 bases remained unmatched. The CDR3 has 16 residues. Germline assignment: CDR1 LGHDT and CDR2 YNNKEL (reference sequence). Barcoded TCR alpha and TCR beta cDNA libraries with UMIs came from 5'RACE using constant-segment primers. TCRdb fed the 5' RACE reads into MiXCR, producing one record per CDR3 protein. The sample shows approximately 350,000 distinct CDR3 sequences, over 13% of them seen only once. V gene TRBV3-1 combines with J gene TRBJ2-3, with 8 positions matching TRBD2. Sequencing was performed on PBMCs or a T cell subset sorted from them (not recorded which). The clonotype was recovered from a man between 18 and 29 years old who had mild COVID-19 (a few samples of this study predate the infection). Cell type and time point are not known. The CDR3 here is CASSQEASGSTDTQYF. The CDR3 DNA sequence: TGTGCCAGCAGCCAAGAGGCTAGCGGGAGCACAGATACGCAGTATTTT.